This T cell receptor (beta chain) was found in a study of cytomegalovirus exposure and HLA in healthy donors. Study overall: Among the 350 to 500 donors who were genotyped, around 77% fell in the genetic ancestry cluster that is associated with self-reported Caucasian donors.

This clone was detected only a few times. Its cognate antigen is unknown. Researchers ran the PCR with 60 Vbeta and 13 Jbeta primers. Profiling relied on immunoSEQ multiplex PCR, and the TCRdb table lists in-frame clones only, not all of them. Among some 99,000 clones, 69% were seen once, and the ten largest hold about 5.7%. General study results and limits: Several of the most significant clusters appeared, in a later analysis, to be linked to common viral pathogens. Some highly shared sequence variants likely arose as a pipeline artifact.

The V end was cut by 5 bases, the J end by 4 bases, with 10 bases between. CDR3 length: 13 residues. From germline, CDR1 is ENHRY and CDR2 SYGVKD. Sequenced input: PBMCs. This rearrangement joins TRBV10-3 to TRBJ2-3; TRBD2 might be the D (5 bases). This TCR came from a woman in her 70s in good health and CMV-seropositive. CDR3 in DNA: TGTGCCATCAGTACTCTAGCCCCAGATACGCAGTATTTT. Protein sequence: CAISTLAPDTQYF.